Sequencing of this TCR beta chain was carried out in a study of cytomegalovirus exposure and HLA in healthy donors. Overall study context: One earlier analysis, a look at about 179 million T cells, found some 100 million unique TCR beta sequences. Regarding the study as a whole: The Asian-associated ancestry cluster reportedly had fewer N-insertions than the approximately 670-donor mean in a later analysis.

The PCR ran on 60 Vbeta and 13 Jbeta primers. Only in-frame clones appear in the TCRdb table, and some are missing; sequencing was by immunoSEQ multiplex PCR. The repertoire holds approximately 170,000 clones, 80% seen once, with roughly 4.8% in the top ten. Trimming pared 3 bases from V and 3 bases from J, leaving 20 bases between. CDR3 length: 18 residues. CDR1 is ENHRY, CDR2 SYGVKD, per germline. Remarks on this clone: Antigen unknown.

Sequencing input: PBMCs. The chain links TRBV10-3 to TRBJ2-2, with D perhaps matching TRBD2 (7 bases). The TCR comes from a woman in her forties or fifties in good health and CMV-seropositive. The CDR3 sequence is CAISDLTMRGGDTGELFF. The CDR3 bases are TGTGCCATCAGTGATTTGACGATGAGGGGGGGAGACACCGGGGAGCTGTTTTTT.